This is a list of T cell receptor beta chains from one sample in a study of blood T cell repertoires in COVID-19. Method: immunoSEQ multiplex PCR; TCRdb's copy keeps in-frame clones and lacks some. The sample yields over 130,000 clones, over 75% seen once. The sequencing sample was made of PBMCs or T cells enriched from blood (not recorded which). The receptors originated from a woman in her forties or fifties who had recovered from COVID-19. Each CDR3 is given with its conserved first and last residue. The D gene is left open where the match is weak. Size values are once, few and many counts, or a class for expanded clones, and some rows have none.

clone size: -; J gene: TRBJ2-1; V gene: TRBV7-6; D gene: TRBD2; CDR3 DNA: TGTGCCAGCAGCGAAGATAGGGGCGCGGGGGACAATGAGCAGTTCTTC; CDR3 protein: CASSEDRGAGDNEQFF
clone size: once; J gene: TRBJ1-2; V gene: TRBV27; D gene: -; CDR3 DNA: TGTGCCAGCAGTGCAAGACAACCATCTAACTATGGCTACACCTTC; CDR3 protein: CASSARQPSNYGYTF
clone size: once; J gene: TRBJ1-5; V gene: TRBV14; D gene: -; CDR3 DNA: TGTGCCAGCAGCCCCACAGGGACGGGCAAGCCCCAGCATTTT; CDR3 protein: CASSPTGTGKPQHF
clone size: -; J gene: TRBJ2-5; V gene: TRBV23-1; D gene: -; CDR3 DNA: TGCGCCAGCAGTCATTCGACAGTACTGGAGACCCAGTACTTC; CDR3 protein: CASSHSTVLETQYF
clone size: once; J gene: TRBJ2-1; V gene: TRBV27; D gene: -; CDR3 DNA: TGTGCCAGCACCCGGACTAGGGGGATATACAATGAGCAGTTCTTC; CDR3 protein: CASTRTRGIYNEQFF
clone size: -; J gene: TRBJ2-2; V gene: TRBV18; D gene: TRBD1; CDR3 DNA: TGTGCCAGCTCACCCCTCTTCACTACAGGGGCCACCGGGGAGCTGTTTTTT; CDR3 protein: CASSPLFTTGATGELFF
clone size: -; J gene: TRBJ2-3; V gene: TRBV7-9; D gene: -; CDR3 DNA: TGTGCCAGCAGCTCTAGCGCGGGGACAGATACGCAGTATTTT; CDR3 protein: CASSSSAGTDTQYF
clone size: -; J gene: TRBJ1-1; V gene: TRBV5-1; D gene: TRBD1; CDR3 DNA: TGCGCCAGCAGCCGCGGGACAGGGGGCGTAGGTGAAGCTTTCTTT; CDR3 protein: CASSRGTGGVGEAFF
clone size: once; J gene: TRBJ2-7; V gene: TRBV28; D gene: TRBD2; CDR3 DNA: TGTGCCAGCAGTCTCCGGACTAGCCGCTCCTACGAGCAGTACTTC; CDR3 protein: CASSLRTSRSYEQYF
clone size: few; J gene: TRBJ2-6; V gene: TRBV24-1; D gene: TRBD2; CDR3 DNA: TGTGCCACCAGTGATCGCGGGGGGGGACGCTCCGGGGCCAACGTCCTGACTTTC; CDR3 protein: CATSDRGGGRSGANVLTF
clone size: -; J gene: TRBJ1-2; V gene: TRBV19; D gene: -; CDR3 DNA: TGTGCCAGTAGTAATGTGTCTCTCTCGAGGGACTATGGCTACACCTTC; CDR3 protein: CASSNVSLSRDYGYTF
clone size: few; J gene: TRBJ1-5; V gene: TRBV18; D gene: -; CDR3 DNA: TGTGCCAGCTCACCGGCAGAAAATCAGCCCCAGCATTTT; CDR3 protein: CASSPAENQPQHF
clone size: -; J gene: TRBJ1-2; V gene: TRBV7-9; D gene: -; CDR3 DNA: TGTGCCAGCAGCTCAATCGGACAGCTCCATGGCTACACCTTC; CDR3 protein: CASSSIGQLHGYTF
clone size: few; J gene: TRBJ1-5; V gene: TRBV19; D gene: -; CDR3 DNA: TGTGCCAGTAGTATAGGAGGGGACAAGCCCCAGCATTTT; CDR3 protein: CASSIGGDKPQHF
clone size: few; J gene: TRBJ2-1; V gene: TRBV11-3; D gene: TRBD1; CDR3 DNA: TGTGCCAGCAGCTTAGACACAGGGGGTTACAATGAGCAGTTCTTC; CDR3 protein: CASSLDTGGYNEQFF
clone size: -; J gene: TRBJ2-1; V gene: TRBV9; D gene: -; CDR3 DNA: TGTGCCAGCAGCGAAGGGGGAGTGGGCTACAATGAGCAGTTCTTC; CDR3 protein: CASSEGGVGYNEQFF
clone size: -; J gene: TRBJ1-2; V gene: TRBV11-2; D gene: -; CDR3 DNA: TGTGCCAGCAGCTTAGAGGGCGGGGCCAACTATGGCTACACCTTC; CDR3 protein: CASSLEGGANYGYTF
clone size: -; J gene: TRBJ2-1; V gene: TRBV2; D gene: TRBD1; CDR3 DNA: TGTGCCAGCGTAAGGACAGGGAACAATGAGCAGTTCTTC; CDR3 protein: CASVRTGNNEQFF
clone size: -; J gene: TRBJ1-2; V gene: TRBV5-4; D gene: -; CDR3 DNA: TGTGCCAGCAGCTTGTTTCAGGGGAGTGGCTACACCTTC; CDR3 protein: CASSLFQGSGYTF
clone size: -; J gene: TRBJ1-1; V gene: TRBV30; D gene: TRBD1; CDR3 DNA: TGTGCCCAGGACAGGGGGCGGTGGACTGAAGCTTTCTTT; CDR3 protein: CAQDRGRWTEAFF
clone size: -; J gene: TRBJ2-3; V gene: TRBV11-3; D gene: TRBD2; CDR3 DNA: TGTGCCAGCAGACCGTCCGGACTAGCGATAAGCACAGATACGCAGTATTTT; CDR3 protein: CASRPSGLAISTDTQYF
clone size: -; J gene: TRBJ2-7; V gene: TRBV9; D gene: -; CDR3 DNA: TGTGCCAGCAGTGAATACGGTGGCCTAGGCGACGAGCAGTACTTC; CDR3 protein: CASSEYGGLGDEQYF
clone size: -; J gene: TRBJ1-1; V gene: TRBV28; D gene: -; CDR3 DNA: TGTGCCAGCAGTTTGCTTCTAGGGGCGGCATTTGCTCCGAACACTGAAGCTTTCTTT; CDR3 protein: CASSLLLGAAFAPNTEAFF
clone size: once; J gene: TRBJ2-1; V gene: TRBV9; D gene: TRBD1; CDR3 DNA: TGTGCCAGCAGCGTAGAGGGGACAGGGGTCCTTGAGCAGTTCTTC; CDR3 protein: CASSVEGTGVLEQFF
clone size: -; J gene: TRBJ1-1; V gene: TRBV5-1; D gene: -; CDR3 DNA: TGCGCCAGCAGCTTGTCGGGGGGGTTTAACACTGAAGCTTTCTTT; CDR3 protein: CASSLSGGFNTEAFF